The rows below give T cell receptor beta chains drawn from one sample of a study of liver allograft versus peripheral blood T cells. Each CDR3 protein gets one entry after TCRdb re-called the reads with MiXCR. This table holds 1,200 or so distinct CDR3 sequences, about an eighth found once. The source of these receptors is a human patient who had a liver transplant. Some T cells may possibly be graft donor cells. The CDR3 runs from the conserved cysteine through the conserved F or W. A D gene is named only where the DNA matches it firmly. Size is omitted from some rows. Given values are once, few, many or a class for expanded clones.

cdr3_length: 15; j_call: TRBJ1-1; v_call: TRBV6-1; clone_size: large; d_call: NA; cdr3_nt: TGTGCCAGCAGTGAATCGGGGGGGCTCCTCACTGAAGCTTTCTTT; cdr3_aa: CASSESGGLLTEAFF
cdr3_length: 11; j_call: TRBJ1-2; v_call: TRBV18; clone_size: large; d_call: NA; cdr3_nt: TGTGCCAGCTCCTACGGTTATGGCTACACCTTC; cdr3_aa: CASSYGYGYTF
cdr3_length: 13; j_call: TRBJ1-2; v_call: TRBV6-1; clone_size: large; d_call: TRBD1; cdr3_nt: TGTGCCAGCAGTGTGGGGACAGCAAGTGGCTACACCTTC; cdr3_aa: CASSVGTASGYTF
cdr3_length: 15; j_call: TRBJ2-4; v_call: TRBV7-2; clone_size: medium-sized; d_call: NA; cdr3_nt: TGTGCCAGCACCCTAGGACCGCTTAGTGGAGGCATTCAGTACTTC; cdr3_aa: CASTLGPLSGGIQYF
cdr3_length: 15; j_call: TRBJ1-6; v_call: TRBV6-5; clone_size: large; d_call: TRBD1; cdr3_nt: TGTGCCAGCAGTCTCCGAGACAGGGACAATTCACCCCTCCACTTT; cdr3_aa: CASSLRDRDNSPLHF
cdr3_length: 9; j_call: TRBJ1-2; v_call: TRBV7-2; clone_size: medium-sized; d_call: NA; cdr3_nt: TGTGGGACGGGGAATGGCTACACCTTC; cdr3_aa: CGTGNGYTF
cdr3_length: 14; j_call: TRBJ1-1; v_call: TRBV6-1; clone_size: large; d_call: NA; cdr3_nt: TGTGCCAGCAGCCGCGGTTCCCTGAACACTGAAGCTTTCTTT; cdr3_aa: CASSRGSLNTEAFF
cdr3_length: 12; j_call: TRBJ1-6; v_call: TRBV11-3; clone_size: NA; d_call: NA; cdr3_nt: TGTGCCAGCAGCTTAGAGAGTTCACCCCTCCACTTT; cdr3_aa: CASSLESSPLHF
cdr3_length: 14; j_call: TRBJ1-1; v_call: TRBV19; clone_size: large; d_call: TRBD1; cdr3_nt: TGTGCCAGTAGGACACAGGGGTCTAACACTGAAGCTTTCTTT; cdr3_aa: CASRTQGSNTEAFF
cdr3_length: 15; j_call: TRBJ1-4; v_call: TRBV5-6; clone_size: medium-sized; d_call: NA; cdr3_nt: TGTGCCAGCAGCTTGCTACAGACAACTAATGAAAAACTGTTTTTT; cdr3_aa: CASSLLQTTNEKLFF
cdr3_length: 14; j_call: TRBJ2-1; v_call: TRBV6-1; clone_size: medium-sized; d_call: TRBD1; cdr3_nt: TGTGCCAGCAGTGTGGGACAGGGAGTGTATGAGCAGTTCTTC; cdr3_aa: CASSVGQGVYEQFF